The 21 T cell receptor beta chains reported below all come from one sample, sequenced in a study of shared clonotypes between healthy human individuals. The table came from immunoSEQ multiplex PCR; TCRdb's copy has only in-frame clones and leaves some out. Here the sample spans about 1 million clones, about 84% being singletons. What was sequenced was memory CD4+ T cells from PBMCs. Sample subset: CD45RA-negative fraction. Source of these receptors: a man aged 18 to 29 in good health. Some clones in this sample may be carry-over from other donors' samples.

The rearrangement joins TRBV11-1 to TRBJ2-1; TRBD1 aligns across 7 bases. The CDR3 is 16 residues long. Trimming took 5 bases from V and 6 from J; bases not matched to a gene: 13. From germline, CDR1 is SGHAT and CDR2 FQDESV (reference sequence). The CDR3 region is CASSPTGKGTFNEQFF. In DNA form, the CDR3 reads TGTGCCAGCAGCCCGACAGGGAAGGGTACATTCAATGAGCAGTTCTTC.

The chain links TRBV29-1 to TRBJ1-1; 8 bases agree with TRBD1. The V gene's germline CDR1 is SQVTM and CDR2 ANQGSEA. This CDR3 region has 14 residues. The J segment lost 3 bases and the V segment lost 6 bases, leaving 9 bases of the junction unmatched. The CDR3 spells CSVGGQGGDTEAFF. In DNA, the CDR3 is TGCAGCGTGGGAGGACAGGGAGGGGACACTGAAGCTTTCTTT.

A word on this clone: A much larger clone is a single base away; this may be a read error. The chain couples TRBV11-3 to TRBJ2-7; 9 bases fit TRBD1. The germline CDR1 and CDR2 sequences are SGHNT and YENEEA. CDR3 length: 14 amino acids. The V segment lost 1 base and the J segment 3 bases; nucleotides outside the gene matches: 1. CDR3 in amino acids: CASSLGDRDYEQYF. The CDR3 DNA sequence: TGTGCCAGCAGCTTAGGGGACAGGGACTACGAGCAGTACTTC.

V is TRBV28 and J is TRBJ1-4; a possible D gene is TRBD1 (6 bases). Germline V CDR1 and CDR2: MDHEN, SYDVKM. V gave up 4 bases and J gave up 2 bases, with 11 bases separating them. The CDR3 loop spans 15 amino acids. The CDR3 loop reads CASSSNRVTNEKLFF. As DNA, the CDR3 is TGTGCCAGCAGTTCTAACAGGGTTACTAATGAAAAACTGTTTTTT.

CDR3 in amino acids: CASVGNGRKAFF. CDR3 nucleotide sequence: TGTGCCAGCGTGGGGAATGGGCGCAAAGCTTTCTTT. This chain links TRBV6-5 with TRBJ1-1; D is ambiguous. Looked up from germline, CDR1 is MNHEY and CDR2 is SVGAGI. Deletions cut 8 bases from V and 9 bases from J, with 16 bases between. CDR3 length: 12 residues.

The genes are TRBV2 and TRBJ2-7, with TRBD2 as a possible D gene (5 bases). With 6 bases removed from V and 6 bases from J, the gap between germline ends came to 9 bases. CDR3 length equals 11 residues. CDR1 and CDR2 (germline): SNHLY, FYNNEI. The CDR3 DNA reads TGTGCCAGCAGGTCTGGAGGCGAGCAGTACTTC. This gives the protein CASRSGGEQYF.

The V and J genes are TRBV28 and TRBJ2-7; D is possibly TRBD2 (6 bases). Per the germline V gene, CDR1 is MDHEN and CDR2 is SYDVKM. The CDR3 length is 15 residues. The germline V and J ends were trimmed by 4 bases and 1 base, with 14 bases remaining between them. CDR3 in amino acids: CASSSPGGGSYEQYF. The CDR3 DNA is TGTGCCAGCAGTTCCCCAGGTGGGGGGTCCTACGAGCAGTACTTC.

As DNA, the CDR3 is TGCGCCAGCAGCTTAAAGACAGGGTTAGGCACAGATACGCAGTATTTT. It encodes CASSLKTGLGTDTQYF. The V call is TRBV5-1, the J call TRBJ2-3, with 7 bases fitting TRBD1. Germline trimming cut 2 bases from V and 1 base from J; bases unmatched to any gene: 7. In germline, CDR1 is SGHRS, CDR2 YFSETQ. CDR3 length: 16 amino acids.

Note on this clone: This sample also contains other DNA sequences that code for the same CDR3. CDR3 loop: CASSRGQVGEKLFF. CDR3 nucleotide sequence: TGTGCCAGCAGTCGTGGACAGGTTGGTGAAAAACTGTTTTTT. This chain links TRBV6-1 with TRBJ1-4; 7 positions agree with TRBD1. In germline, CDR1 is MNHNS, CDR2 SASEGT. The trim removed 5 bases at V and 7 bases at J, leaving 7 bases unmatched. The length of the CDR3 is 14 residues.

This clone was seen a few times. V usage is TRBV19 and J usage is TRBJ1-5, with D uncertain. This CDR3 has 12 residues. Germline values: CDR1 LNHDA, CDR2 SQIVND (reference sequence). With 3 bases removed from V and 5 bases from J, the gap between germline ends came to 5 bases. The CDR3 DNA sequence: TGTGCCAGTAGTATGGTTGATCAGCCCCAGCATTTT. Translating gives CASSMVDQPQHF.

This clone has a single count. The rearrangement joins TRBV5-4 to TRBJ1-2; no definite D call. The CDR3 has 13 residues. Germline lookup yields CDR1 SGHNT and CDR2 YYREEE (reference sequence). Trimming removed 0 bases from V and 3 bases from J, with 6 bases in between. The CDR3, as DNA: TGTGCCAGCAGCTTGGAAAGAGACTATGGCTACACCTTC. This codes for CASSLERDYGYTF. Looking up the rest from reference TRBV5-4 and TRBJ1-2 gives the full variable domain: ETGVTQSPTHLIKTRGQQVTLRCSSQSGHNTVSWYQQALGQGPQFIFQYYREEENGRGNFPPRFSGLQFPNYSSELNVNALELDDSALYLCASSLERDYGYTFGSGTRLTVV.

The rearrangement joins TRBV7-2 to TRBJ2-1; 12 bases line up with TRBD2. V dropped 6 bases and J dropped 7; count of bases not matched to a gene: 13. The CDR3 has 17 residues. Germline CDR1 is SGHTA and CDR2 is FQGNSA. The CDR3 loop is CASRTRTSGTPLNEQFF. CDR3 coding DNA: TGTGCCAGCAGGACAAGGACTAGCGGGACCCCCCTTAATGAGCAGTTCTTC.

This sequence joins TRBV30 and TRBJ2-3; D is unclear. This CDR3 is 12 amino acids long. Germline V CDR1 and CDR2: GTSNPN, SVGIG (reference sequence). Trimming removed 5 bases at V and 6 bases at J, with 12 bases between. CDR3 sequence: CAWARGSDTQYF. For the CDR3, the DNA is TGTGCCTGGGCCCGTGGGTCTGATACGCAGTATTTT.

Remarks on this clone: At one boundary the junction diverges from the germline segment, which might be a read error. CDR3 sequence (DNA): TGCGCCAGCAGTTTAGAAAGAGGGCGCAACTATGGCTACACCTTC. Residues: CASSLERGRNYGYTF. This rearrangement joins TRBV28 to TRBJ1-2; no clear D. The CDR3 runs 15 residues. Germline lookup yields CDR1 MDHEN and CDR2 SYDVKM.

The gene calls are TRBV5-8 and TRBJ1-2, with a tentative D call TRBD1 (6 bases). The V gene's germline CDR1 is SGHTS and CDR2 YDEGEE. This CDR3 contains 15 residues. Between the trimmed V and J ends, which lost 0 bases and 4 bases, there was a span of 13 bases. CDR3 in DNA: TGTGCCAGCAGCTTGGATGACAGGAACATCTATGGCTACACCTTC. Amino acids: CASSLDDRNIYGYTF.

The genes are TRBV9 and TRBJ2-7; D possibly corresponds to TRBD1 (6 bases). Germline CDR1 reads SGDLS; CDR2 reads YYNGEE. The V and J ends lost 2 bases and 2 bases respectively, with 11 bases between them. The CDR3 loop spans 14 amino acids. The CDR3 reads CASSVAGTPYEQYF. DNA of the CDR3: TGTGCCAGCAGCGTCGCCGGGACACCCTACGAGCAGTACTTC.

The gene calls are TRBV4-3 and TRBJ1-5, with TRBD1 as a possible D gene (5 bases). The V end was cut by 1 base, the J end by 7 bases, with 11 bases between. This CDR3 is built from 14 residues. Germline-derived CDR1 and CDR2 are LGHNA and YSLEER. The CDR3 loop reads CASSQGGLGQPQHF. CDR3 bases: TGCGCCAGCAGCCAAGGGGGCTTGGGACAGCCCCAGCATTTT.

The chain has TRBV5-1 and TRBJ1-4, with D tentatively TRBD1 (5 bases). CDR1 and CDR2 (germline): SGHRS, YFSETQ. The CDR3 loop spans 15 amino acids. Trimming removed 4 bases from V and 8 bases from J, with 18 bases in between. The CDR3 protein is CASSSRGGIGEKLFF. The CDR3 coding sequence is TGCGCCAGCAGCAGCCGGGGCGGAATCGGAGAAAAACTGTTTTTT. Together with reference TRBV5-1 and TRBJ1-4, the CDR3 gives the full variable domain: KAGVTQTPRYLIKTRGQQVTLSCSPISGHRSVSWYQQTPGQGLQFLFEYFSETQRNKGNFPGRFSGRQFSNSRSEMNVSTLELGDSALYLCASSSRGGIGEKLFFGSGTQLSVL.

Note on this clone: The same CDR3 is also encoded by other DNA sequences in this sample. The chain joins TRBV19 to TRBJ1-2, with unresolved D. The CDR3 extends over 14 amino acids. Between the trimmed V and J ends, which lost 0 bases and 2 bases, there was a span of 7 bases. In germline, CDR1 is LNHDA, CDR2 SQIVND (reference sequence). The CDR3 sequence: CASSIDRINYGYTF. The CDR3 DNA follows: TGTGCCAGTAGTATAGACCGGATAAACTATGGCTACACCTTC.

As concerns this clone: The same CDR3 arises from other DNA sequences in this sample as well. The chain combines TRBV27 with TRBJ2-7; D is possibly TRBD2 (5 bases). V was trimmed by 0 bases and J by 6 bases, leaving 12 bases between them. The germline gives CDR1 MNHEY, CDR2 SMNVEV (reference sequence). The CDR3 has 14 amino acids. CDR3 DNA sequence: TGTGCCAGCAGTTTATCCGGGATCGGTCTCGAGCAGTACTTC. Its translation is CASSLSGIGLEQYF.

The chain joins TRBV10-3 to TRBJ2-2, with 9 bases that match TRBD1. After removal of 5 bases from V and 4 bases from J, the junction contained 5 bases not matched to a gene. The length of the CDR3 is 15 residues. Germline-derived CDR1 and CDR2 are ENHRY and SYGVKD. This CDR3 is CAISYGQGSTGELFF. CDR3 bases: TGTGCCATCAGTTATGGACAGGGGAGCACCGGGGAGCTGTTTTTT.